The source of this TCR beta chain is a study of CD8 T cells in Susac syndrome. Study in general: Intravenous immunoglobulin alone or corticosteroids were being given to patients with Susac syndrome at blood draw, unless they were therapy-naive.

Random-hexamer reverse transcription was applied to about 0.45 to 1 ug RNA. From the immunoSEQ multiplex PCR reads, TCRdb called clonotypes with MiXCR, one entry per CDR3 protein. Of about 240,000 distinct CDR3 sequences listed, 90% to 96% are singletons. The V and J ends lost 0 bases and 2 bases, in that order; junction bases with no gene match: 2. The germline CDR1 and CDR2 sequences are SGHNT and YYREEE (reference sequence). This CDR3 spans 15 amino acids. The rearrangement joins TRBV5-4 to TRBJ2-5, with 9 bases aligning to TRBD2. Material for sequencing was CD4+ T cells from PBMCs. The receptor was isolated from a human donor with Susac syndrome. CDR3 in amino acids: CASSLDLAGQETQYF. DNA for the CDR3: TGTGCCAGCAGCTTGGATCTAGCGGGACAAGAGACCCAGTACTTC.